Shown below are 14 T cell receptor beta chains from a single sample sequenced in a study of vaccination effects on CD4 cells after COVID-19 (dated by TCRdb to the early 2020s). The library was obtained by the immunoSEQ multiplex PCR assay. TCRdb took this table from immuneACCESS and kept in-frame rearrangements with V and J called. Such tables lack part of the clones; where checked against another copy, unresolved V genes explain under half of the gap, and the rest is unexplained. In this sample the table shows some 61,000 clones, about 80% of which occur a single time. Around 0.94% of the sample goes to the ten largest clones. To identify antigen-specific CD4+ T cell clonotypes by their expansion, the ViraFEST assay first stimulated PBMC with viral peptide pools and then applied TCR sequencing. After 10 days of culture, CD4+ T cells were isolated with the EasySep CD4+ T cell isolation kit. Each participant received two doses of an mRNA SARS-CoV-2 vaccine, either BNT162b2 or mRNA-1273.

No antigen is known for these receptors. This sample comprised CD4+ T cells from PBMCs cultured with HCoV-OC43 spike peptides, obtained after COVID-19 vaccination. The sample's cell subset or site label, in plain terms: HCoV-OC43 spike overlapping peptide pool stimulation. These receptors all stem from a human donor who received a COVID-19 vaccine.

V and J are TRBV7-4 and TRBJ2-1; weak D call: TRBD2 (6 bases). V gave up 1 base and J gave up 4 bases, with 17 bases separating them. The CDR3 runs 17 residues. Germline-derived CDR1 and CDR2 are SGHVT and SQSDAQ. The CDR3 nucleotides are TGTGCCAGCAGCTTAGAAAGGGACTTCCTAGGTTACAATGAGCAGTTCTTC. Translated, it gives CASSLERDFLGYNEQFF.

The sample holds a few counts of this clone. V is TRBV3-1 (or the pseudogene TRBV3-2) and J is TRBJ2-3, with no clear D. CDR1 is LGHDT, CDR2 YNNKEL, per germline (reference sequence). CDR3 length equals 12 residues. The V and J ends lost 0 bases and 2 bases respectively, with 0 bases between them. CDR3 in DNA: TGTGCCAGCAGCCAAGACACAGATACGCAGTATTTT. This translates into CASSQDTDTQYF.

The chain couples TRBV5-4 to TRBJ1-3, with D uncertain. The germline V gene encodes CDR1 SGHNT and CDR2 YYREEE (reference sequence). The CDR3 is 15 amino acids. V lost 6 bases, J lost 0 bases, and 13 bases lay in between. This chain's CDR3 is CASTKDASSGNTIYF. The CDR3 DNA reads TGTGCCAGCACAAAGGACGCAAGCTCTGGAAACACCATATATTTT.

This clone turned up a few times. This chain joins TRBV10-1 and TRBJ1-1, with 9 bases identical to TRBD1. Germline values: CDR1 WNHNN, CDR2 SYGVQD (reference sequence). The CDR3 has 13 amino acids. V lost 2 bases, J lost 12 bases, and 7 bases stayed unmatched. CDR3 bases: TGCGCCAGCAGTGAGGGATGGGACAGGGTAACTTTCTTT. As protein: CASSEGWDRVTFF.

V is TRBV6-5 and J is TRBJ1-2; D is ambiguous. This CDR3 region has 15 residues. V lost 2 bases and J 0 bases, leaving 10 bases between the germline ends. Germline V gene lookup returns CDR1 MNHEY and CDR2 SVGAGI. CDR3 region: CASSYNVPTNYGYTF. In DNA, the CDR3 is TGTGCCAGCAGTTACAATGTTCCCACTAACTATGGCTACACCTTC.

The V and J genes are TRBV9 and TRBJ2-5; D ambiguous. This CDR3 contains 14 residues. Germline CDR1 SGDLS, CDR2 YYNGEE. Deletions cut 4 bases from V and 4 bases from J, with 14 bases between. The CDR3 region is CASSPASRRETQYF. The CDR3 DNA reads TGTGCCAGCAGCCCCGCGTCTCGGCGAGAGACCCAGTACTTC. Supplemented by reference TRBV9 and TRBJ2-5, the full variable domain reads DSGVTQTPKHLITATGQRVTLRCSPRSGDLSVYWYQQSLDQGLQFLIQYYNGEERAKGNILERFSAQQFPDLHSELNLSSLELGDSALYFCASSPASRRETQYFGPGTRLLVL.

The chain recombines TRBV5-1 with TRBJ2-2, with 8 bases that match TRBD1. The CDR3 loop spans 16 amino acids. J was trimmed by 2 bases and V by 1 base; bases with no gene match: 4. Per germline, CDR1 SGHRS and CDR2 YFSETQ. The CDR3 DNA reads TGCGCCAGCAGCTTGTTTGGACAGGGTAACACCGGGGAGCTGTTTTTT. This translates into CASSLFGQGNTGELFF.

This clone was detected only a few times. The chain links TRBV27 to TRBJ1-1; no firm D call. V dropped 0 bases and J dropped 0 bases, with 5 bases sitting between them. Germline V gene data show CDR1 as MNHEY and CDR2 as SMNVEV (reference sequence). The CDR3 totals 14 residues. The CDR3 DNA is TGTGCCAGCAGTTTATCAAGGGTGAACACTGAAGCTTTCTTT. It is translated as CASSLSRVNTEAFF.

In its sample, this clone was seen once. The chain combines TRBV30 with TRBJ2-3; D is uncertain. Between the trimmed V and J ends, which lost 2 bases and 2 bases, there was a span of 5 bases. This CDR3 has 12 amino acids. From germline, CDR1 is GTSNPN and CDR2 SVGIG (reference sequence). The CDR3: CAWSLTTDTQYF. The CDR3 coding sequence is TGTGCCTGGAGTTTGACCACAGATACGCAGTATTTT. Full variable domain (rest looked up from reference TRBV30 and TRBJ2-3): SQTIHQWPATLVQPVGSPLSLECTVEGTSNPNLYWYRQAAGRGLQLLFYSVGIGQISSEVPQNLSASRPQDRQFILSSKKLLLSDSGFYLCAWSLTTDTQYFGPGTRLTVL.

A single count supports this clone. This CDR3 reads CASSLETRILFNTIYF. DNA for the CDR3: TGTGCCAGCAGCTTGGAGACACGGATCTTATTCAACACCATATATTTT. The J gene is TRBJ1-3, the V gene TRBV7-8; no clear D. CDR3 length: 16 amino acids. V was cut by 3 bases and J by 7 bases, with 19 bases left in between. CDR1 is SGHVS, CDR2 FQNEAQ, per germline.

The gene calls are TRBV5-1 and TRBJ2-1, with D perhaps assigned TRBD1 or TRBD2 (5 bases each). V lost 4 bases and J 0 bases, leaving 14 bases between the germline ends. Germline-derived CDR1 and CDR2 are SGHRS and YFSETQ. The CDR3 is 16 amino acids. Here the CDR3 reads CASSEAWGSSYNEQFF. The CDR3 coding sequence is TGCGCCAGCAGCGAGGCGTGGGGGAGCTCCTACAATGAGCAGTTCTTC.

This clone has more than one count but fewer than ten. The chain employs TRBV6-6 and TRBJ1-5; D unresolved. The CDR3 sequence is 12 residues long. Germline lookup yields CDR1 MNHNY and CDR2 SVGAGI (reference sequence). The V and J ends lost 6 bases and 4 bases respectively, with 7 bases between them. The CDR3 bases are TGTGCCAGCAGACGTGGAAATCAGCCCCAGCATTTT. Its protein is CASRRGNQPQHF.

V usage is TRBV2 and J usage is TRBJ2-5; TRBD1 matches at 7 bases. Germline CDR1 reads SNHLY; CDR2 reads FYNNEI. Germline trimming cut 6 bases from V and 0 bases from J; bases unmatched to any gene: 7. The length of the CDR3 is 15 residues. Here the CDR3 reads CASRLQGIYQETQYF. For the CDR3, the DNA is TGTGCCAGCAGGCTACAGGGGATATACCAAGAGACCCAGTACTTC.

The chain couples TRBV29-1 to TRBJ1-4; 8 nucleotides agree with TRBD1. The junction had 16 bases not matched to a gene; V was cut back by 7 bases and J by 0 bases. Germline values: CDR1 SQVTM, CDR2 ANQGSEA. The length of the CDR3 is 18 residues. The chain's CDR3 is CSAGGGTGIFATNEKLFF. The CDR3 DNA follows: TGCAGCGCTGGTGGTGGGACAGGCATATTCGCAACTAATGAAAAACTGTTTTTT.